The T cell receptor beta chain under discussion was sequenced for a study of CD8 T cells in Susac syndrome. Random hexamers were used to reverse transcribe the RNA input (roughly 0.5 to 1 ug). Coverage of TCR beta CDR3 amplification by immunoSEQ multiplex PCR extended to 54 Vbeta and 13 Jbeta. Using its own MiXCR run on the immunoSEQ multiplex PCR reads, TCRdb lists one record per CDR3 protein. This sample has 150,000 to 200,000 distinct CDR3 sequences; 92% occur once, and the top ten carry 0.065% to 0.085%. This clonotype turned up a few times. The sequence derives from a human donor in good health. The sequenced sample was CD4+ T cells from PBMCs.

CDR3: CATSEGTGVVEQYF. CDR3 nucleotides: TGTGCCACCAGTGAAGGGACAGGGGTTGTCGAGCAGTACTTC. The chain recombines TRBV24-1 with TRBJ2-7; 10 nucleotides agree with TRBD1. In germline, CDR1 is KGHDR, CDR2 SFDVKD. J lost 6 bases, V lost 4 bases, and 5 bases had no gene match. CDR3 length: 14 amino acids.